This T cell receptor (beta chain) derives from a study of blood T cell repertoires in COVID-19 (dated by TCRdb to about 2020). Context from the whole study: Samples covering the acute and convalescent phases of COVID-19 were provided by collaborators in the United States, Italy and Spain. The repertoires were released in a freely available public database meant as a resource for research on the immune response to SARS-CoV-2. The prospective study material was composed of cDNA or gDNA derived from T cells, B-cell-depleted T cells, or PBMCs. Where available, HLA class I and class II types were taken from metadata supplied by the sample provider and were not determined by assay-based typing. A de-identified subject ID, COVID-19 status, age in years and sex were almost always included in the sample metadata. Subjects who had been exposed to COVID-19, were actively infected with it, or had recovered from it provided the deeply sampled blood TCRbeta repertoires that made up the dataset. Samples came from the ongoing ImmuneRACE study (first 160 participants) plus 1,254 subjects from 6 global collaborators.

Study-level results and caveats: The quantity of clinical and demographic metadata differed by source and by participant and was supplied without curation.

Whole blood was collected in K2EDTA tubes by collaborating institutions according to the institutions' own protocols. For TCRbeta analysis, collaborators shipped samples in one of three forms: frozen whole blood, isolated PBMCs, or DNA extracted from either of those sample types. For this clone: Its specific antigen is unknown. Nothing much larger sits one base from this clone, and base qualities are not available.

TCRbeta CDR3 regions were amplified from genomic DNA by means of the immunoSEQ Assay, a bias-controlled multiplex PCR. The source study handled its data this way. The number of nucleated cells in each sample was estimated by amplification of reference gene primers within the assay. To quantify the absolute abundance of each unique TCRbeta CDR3 rearrangement, sequence reads were collapsed and filtered. For each sample, productive Simpson clonality was calculated as the square root of Simpson's diversity index across productive rearrangements. TCRdb provides this immuneACCESS table in a form limited to in-frame rearrangements. Some clones are lacking; in checked studies, under half of them reflect an unresolved V gene, and why the rest are absent is not known. V, J and clone size were drawn from that table, and D and trimming were deduced from the DNA. In all, the sample holds a few hundred thousand clones, and about 80% of those were seen once. Roughly 2.3% of the sample rests with the top ten.

Trimming leaves V shorter by 5 bases and J shorter by 4 bases, with the junction holding 5 bases beyond the gene matches. Counted from cysteine to phenylalanine, this CDR3 has 14 amino acids. The sequence is cut down to CDR3 DNA, 42 bases in frame from base 1. CDR1 and CDR2 are read off the germline V gene (reference sequence) as GTSNPN and SVGIG. Sequenced material: peripheral blood. The rearrangement combines TRBV30 with TRBJ2-1; 10 central nucleotides agree with TRBD2. The TCR sequence derives from an older woman with acute or convalescent COVID-19. The CDR3 is CAWERGGIYNEQFF. The base sequence is TGTGCCTGGGAGCGGGGGGGAATTTACAATGAGCAGTTCTTC.